These T cell receptor beta chains were read from a single sample in a study of T cell repertoires in cytomegalovirus infection. These receptors are not linked to any known antigen. One entry per CDR3 protein results from TCRdb running MiXCR on the reads. The sample has fewer than 900,000 distinct CDR3 sequences, 25% to 35% seen once. This material consisted of cultured CD8+ T cells from PBMCs, taken from culture after CMV antigen stimulation. Every receptor here comes from a human donor in good health (CMV status not recorded). Some clones in this sample may be carry-over from other donors' samples. Each CDR3 is given with its conserved first and last residue. Clone sizes are given selectively: once, few, many, or a class where the clone is expanded.

v_call,clone_size,j_call,cdr3_aa
TRBV6-2/TRBV6-3,few,TRBJ2-5,CASNDWTGQETQYF
TRBV4-3,few,TRBJ2-1,CASSKGETSSYNEQFF
TRBV7-9,NA,TRBJ2-2,CASSLIGRSNGELFF
TRBV14,few,TRBJ2-3,CASSQVPGRSTDTQYF
TRBV6-5,few,TRBJ1-2,CASSYLSVVDQNYGYTF
TRBV11-2,few,TRBJ2-3,CASSLGYFTDTQYF
TRBV27,few,TRBJ2-1,CASAQGAGNNEQFF
TRBV7-9,NA,TRBJ1-2,CASSSRDRGYSMDGYTF
TRBV2,NA,TRBJ2-5,CASTRASGYQETQYF
TRBV7-8,NA,TRBJ1-2,CASSLRVGDYGYTF
TRBV7-8,many,TRBJ2-1,CASSLGDRLVNEQFF
TRBV5-1,NA,TRBJ2-7,CASNRDGRPSVFEQYF
TRBV6-1,NA,TRBJ2-7,CASSDPASTYYEQYF
TRBV29-1,NA,TRBJ1-1,CSVPWGTEAFF
TRBV6-2/TRBV6-3,once,TRBJ1-5,CASTGGDTSPPQHF
TRBV4-1,few,TRBJ1-5,CASSHAEGQPQHF
TRBV12-3/TRBV12-4,NA,TRBJ1-5,CASSTGAVQPQHF
TRBV7-3,few,TRBJ2-1,CASSYRTGESSYNEQFF
TRBV2,NA,TRBJ2-2,CASRETGAGELFF
TRBV27,NA,TRBJ1-4,CASSPKGGGKLFF
TRBV6-6,NA,TRBJ2-3,CASSSFSGTGVYTQYF
TRBV7-8,many,TRBJ2-7,CASSLTAGSSYEQYF
TRBV6-6,once,TRBJ2-1,CASSYFLQDEQFF
TRBV7-6,NA,TRBJ2-7,CASSLGLEPYEQYF
TRBV7-9,few,TRBJ2-2,CASSHSQTRGTGELFF
TRBV5-1,NA,TRBJ2-1,CASRLGGGNEQFF
TRBV7-9,NA,TRBJ2-2,CASSLGTSTGELFF
TRBV12-3/TRBV12-4,NA,TRBJ1-1,CASSSPMGKTEAFF
TRBV14,NA,TRBJ2-5,CASSQDRDYQETQYF
TRBV6-2/TRBV6-3,NA,TRBJ2-4,CASSYTLGTDKNIQYF